One sample yielded the 16 T cell receptor beta chains listed below, sequenced in a study of shared clonotypes between healthy human individuals. The naive CD8 fraction comprised CD45RO-negative cells positively selected for CCR7 and excluded terminally differentiated effector memory CD45RA+ cells. Clones were read by immunoSEQ multiplex PCR, and TCRdb kept only the in-frame ones, dropping some. The repertoire holds roughly 770,000 clones, with roughly 96% as singletons. The sequenced sample was naive CD8+ T cells sorted from blood. These receptors were collected from a man aged 25 to 40 in good health.

V usage is TRBV7-6 and J usage is TRBJ2-2; 14 bases map to TRBD2. J lost 6 bases, V lost 4 bases, and 13 bases had no gene match. This CDR3 region has 19 residues. The V gene's germline CDR1 is SGHVS and CDR2 FNYEAQ. This CDR3 reads CASSSSTRLAGGPSGELFF. The CDR3 DNA sequence: TGTGCCAGCAGCTCATCCACCAGACTAGCGGGAGGGCCGTCCGGGGAGCTGTTTTTT.

The chain uses TRBV7-8 and TRBJ2-1; perhaps D is TRBD1 or TRBD2 (5 bases each). The V gene's germline CDR1 is SGHVS and CDR2 FQNEAQ. V gave up 1 base and J gave up 0 bases, with 10 bases separating them. The CDR3 loop spans 16 amino acids. The CDR3 DNA reads as TGTGCCAGCAGCTTAGTACGGGGCAGCTCCTACAATGAGCAGTTCTTC. This encodes CASSLVRGSSYNEQFF.

J is TRBJ2-1 and V is TRBV11-2, with TRBD2 matching 8 bases. The CDR3 consists of 15 residues. Germline CDR1 SGHAT, CDR2 FQNNGV. Trimming at V came to 6 bases and at J to 5 bases, leaving 9 bases not matched to a gene. As DNA, the CDR3 is TGTGCCAGCAGGTATACCGGGACTAGAAACAATGAGCAGTTCTTC. This encodes CASRYTGTRNNEQFF.

This chain joins TRBV7-9 and TRBJ2-5, with 8 bases aligning to TRBD1. Trimming at V came to 4 bases and at J to 5 bases, leaving 15 bases not matched to a gene. The CDR3 length is 17 residues. Germline V gene lookup returns CDR1 SEHNR and CDR2 FQNEAQ (reference sequence). The CDR3 bases are TGTGCCAGCAGCTATATTGGACAGGGTTTGGAGGTGGAGACCCAGTACTTC. Protein product: CASSYIGQGLEVETQYF.

The CDR3 region is CASSLYDRAFF. The CDR3 DNA reads TGTGCCAGCAGCTTATACGATAGAGCTTTCTTT. This chain uses TRBV11-2 with TRBJ1-1; D gene uncertain. Trimming pared 2 bases from V and 10 bases from J, leaving 8 bases between. CDR3 length: 11 residues. The germline V gene encodes CDR1 SGHAT and CDR2 FQNNGV.

In its sample, this clone was seen a few times. J is TRBJ2-4 and V is TRBV11-2, with D unresolved. Deletions cut 2 bases from V and 6 bases from J, with 11 bases between. This CDR3 has 14 residues. Germline assignment: CDR1 SGHAT and CDR2 FQNNGV. The CDR3 here is CASSLQGSVNIQYF. The CDR3 DNA is TGTGCCAGCAGCTTACAAGGGTCCGTAAACATTCAGTACTTC.

The J gene is TRBJ2-3, the V gene TRBV7-9; 7 nucleotides agree with TRBD1. The V gene end was trimmed by 7 bases and the J gene end by 2 bases; junction bases not matched to a gene: 9. The CDR3 contains 15 residues. Germline CDR1 reads SEHNR; CDR2 reads FQNEAQ (reference sequence). This chain's CDR3 is CASNNVGGPTDTQYF. In DNA form, the CDR3 reads TGTGCCAGCAACAACGTAGGGGGCCCCACAGATACGCAGTATTTT. Based on the CDR3 plus reference TRBV7-9 and TRBJ2-3, the full variable domain is DTGVSQNPRHKITKRGQNVTFRCDPISEHNRLYWYRQTLGQGPEFLTYFQNEAQLEKSRLLSDRFSAERPKGSFSTLEIQRTEQGDSAMYLCASNNVGGPTDTQYFGPGTRLTVL.

The rearrangement uses TRBV21-1 and TRBJ2-7; the table's D call TRBD2 went unverified against the DNA. TRBV21-1 constitutes a pseudogene. The CDR3 sequence is 13 residues long. The CDR3 reads CASSSGTRYEQYF. CDR3 sequence (DNA): TGTGCCAGCAGTTCCGGGACTAGGTACGAGCAGTACTTC.

The genes are TRBV27 and TRBJ1-5; 7 bases line up with TRBD1. V dropped 2 bases and J dropped 0; count of bases not matched to a gene: 4. The CDR3 is made up of 16 amino acids. Germline V CDR1 and CDR2: MNHEY, SMNVEV (reference sequence). CDR3: CASSLGGTDSNQPQHF. In nucleotides, the CDR3 is TGTGCCAGCAGTTTAGGGGGGACAGATAGCAATCAGCCCCAGCATTTT.

This clone was picked up one time. The chain has TRBV6-1 and TRBJ1-1; D is ambiguous. The CDR3 covers 14 residues. Germline V gene data show CDR1 as MNHNS and CDR2 as SASEGT. V lost 3 bases and J 2 bases, leaving 10 bases between the germline ends. The CDR3 nucleotides read TGTGCCAGCAGTGATTGGGGAGAAAACACTGAAGCTTTCTTT. Translation gives CASSDWGENTEAFF.

V gene TRBV6-5 combines with J gene TRBJ2-2; TRBD1 is a possible D gene (5 bases). Germline CDR1 and CDR2: MNHEY and SVGAGI. This CDR3 has 13 residues. Trimming took off 4 bases at V and 9 bases at J, with 12 bases between the two ends. The chain's CDR3 is CASSWGVGWELFF. CDR3 coding DNA: TGTGCCAGCAGTTGGGGCGTCGGGTGGGAGCTGTTTTTT.

The DNA for the CDR3 is TGTGCCAGTAGTCAAACCTGGGACTCGAACACTGAAGCTTTCTTT. Its protein product is CASSQTWDSNTEAFF. J is TRBJ1-1 and V is TRBV19, with D tentatively TRBD1 (5 bases). The CDR3 is 15 residues long. V lost 5 bases and J lost 1, with 14 bases in between. Germline CDR1 reads LNHDA; CDR2 reads SQIVND (reference sequence). The variable domain in full, with the rest retrieved from reference TRBV19 and TRBJ1-1, is DGGITQSPKYLFRKEGQNVTLSCEQNLNHDAMYWYRQDPGQGLRLIYYSQIVNDFQKGDIAEGYSVSREKKESFPLTVTSAQKNPTAFYLCASSQTWDSNTEAFFGQGTRLTVV.

The chain carries TRBV2 and TRBJ1-4; the D gene is possibly TRBD1 (5 bases). Germline CDR1 and CDR2: SNHLY and FYNNEI. The CDR3 spans 15 residues. Trimming removed 7 bases from V and 8 bases from J, with 20 bases in between. The CDR3, as DNA: TGTGCCAGCACCAGGACGACAGAGGGAGAGGAAAAACTGTTTTTT. This codes for CASTRTTEGEEKLFF.

The chain recombines TRBV6-1 with TRBJ2-1; D uncertain. Trimming stripped 11 bases from V and 0 bases from J, with 14 bases between. CDR1 is MNHNS and CDR2 is SASEGT in the germline V gene. The CDR3 has 14 residues. The CDR3 is CACQLQSSYNEQFF. Written as DNA, the CDR3 is TGTGCCTGCCAACTGCAGAGCTCCTACAATGAGCAGTTCTTC.

The chain combines TRBV7-6 with TRBJ2-1; D is ambiguous. The V end lost 1 base, the J end lost 0 bases, and 16 bases lay between the germline ends. The length of the CDR3 is 18 residues. Per the germline V gene, CDR1 is SGHVS and CDR2 is FNYEAQ. In DNA, the CDR3 is TGTGCCAGCAGCTTAGGGCCTGGAGCCAAAAGCTCCTACAATGAGCAGTTCTTC. It yields the protein CASSLGPGAKSSYNEQFF.

This clone was seen once. The J gene is TRBJ2-1, the V gene TRBV25-1; possibly TRBD2 for D (6 bases). V was pared by 4 bases and J by 3 bases, with 16 bases between. Germline assignment: CDR1 MGHDK and CDR2 SYGVNS. This CDR3 has 16 amino acids. The CDR3 spells CASSGGTAPGYNEQFF. CDR3 nucleotides: TGTGCCAGCAGTGGAGGGACTGCCCCGGGCTACAATGAGCAGTTCTTC.